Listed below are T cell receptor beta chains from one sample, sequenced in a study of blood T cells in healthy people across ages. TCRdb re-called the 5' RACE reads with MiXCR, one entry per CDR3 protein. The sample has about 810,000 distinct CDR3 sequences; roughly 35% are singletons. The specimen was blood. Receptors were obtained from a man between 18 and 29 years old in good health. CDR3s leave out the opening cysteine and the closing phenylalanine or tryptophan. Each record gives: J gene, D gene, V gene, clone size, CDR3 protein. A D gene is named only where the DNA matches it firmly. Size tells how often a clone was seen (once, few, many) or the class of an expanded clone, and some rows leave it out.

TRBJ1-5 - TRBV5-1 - ASSVGSGSQPQH
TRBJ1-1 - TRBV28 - ASGAPHTEAF
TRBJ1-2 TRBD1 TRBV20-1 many SARQGANGYT
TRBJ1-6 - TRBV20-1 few SARIQSNSPLH
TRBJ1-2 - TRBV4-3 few ASSQDAAGRNYGYT
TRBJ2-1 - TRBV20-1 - SARGVSGSSYDEQF
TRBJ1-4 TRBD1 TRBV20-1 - SAPERGQGYEKLF
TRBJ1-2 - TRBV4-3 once ASSQARATNYGYT
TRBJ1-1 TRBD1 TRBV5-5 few ASSLGRTGDEAF
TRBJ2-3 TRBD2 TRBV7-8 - ASSLVASGSVTDTQY
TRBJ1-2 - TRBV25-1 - ASIPSGAYGYT
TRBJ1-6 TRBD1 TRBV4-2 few ASSQELGQGTYNSPLH
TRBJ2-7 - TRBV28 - ASTPGNYEQY
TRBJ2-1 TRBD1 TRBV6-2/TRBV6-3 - ASHRDRGRNEQF
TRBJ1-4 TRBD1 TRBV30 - AWDPGDRAEGEKLF
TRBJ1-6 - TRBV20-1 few SARDGGDGGDSPLH
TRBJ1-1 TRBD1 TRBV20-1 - SAADEYYRGIAEAF
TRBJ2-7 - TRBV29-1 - SVVLGSYEQY
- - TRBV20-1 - SARAGSLIVWTAGTYEQY
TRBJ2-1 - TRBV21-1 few ASSLTRQSLSYNEQF
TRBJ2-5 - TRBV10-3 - ATGGTPKETQY
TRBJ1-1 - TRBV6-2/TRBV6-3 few ASSWTSDTEAF
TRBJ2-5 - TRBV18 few ASSPQGGLQETQY
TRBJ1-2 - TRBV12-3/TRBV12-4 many ASSLDGGGYT
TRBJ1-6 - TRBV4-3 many ASSQDGILSTSPLH
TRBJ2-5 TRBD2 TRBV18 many ASSPGGAEETQY
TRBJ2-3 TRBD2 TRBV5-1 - ASSGPGTSGNTDTQY
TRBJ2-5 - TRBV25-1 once ASRDRGAKETQY
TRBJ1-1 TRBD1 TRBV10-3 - AISRQGANTEAF
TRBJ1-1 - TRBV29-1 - SVGEFEAF
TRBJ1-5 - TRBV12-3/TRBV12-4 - ASREGVVGSNQPQH
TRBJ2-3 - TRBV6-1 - ASSEARDTQY
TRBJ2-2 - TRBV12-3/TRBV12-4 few ASSFHSSNTGELF
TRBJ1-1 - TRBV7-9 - ASSSQGRTVMNTEAF
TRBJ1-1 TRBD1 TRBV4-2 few ASSQGAGQGRTEAF
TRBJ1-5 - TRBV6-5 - ASSYSVRGEYSNQPQH
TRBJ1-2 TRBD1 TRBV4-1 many ASSQEAGQGPYGYT
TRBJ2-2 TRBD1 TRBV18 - ASSPIRTGSGGELF
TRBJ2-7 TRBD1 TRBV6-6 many ASSYGDREGYEQY
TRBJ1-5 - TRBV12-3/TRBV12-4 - ASSHEDWTVGSNQPQH
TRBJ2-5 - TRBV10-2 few ASSENEQY
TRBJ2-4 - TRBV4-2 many ASSQERHPAQNIQY
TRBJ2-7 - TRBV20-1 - SARDSFIKPYEQY
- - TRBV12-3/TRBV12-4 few ASSFTGREQY
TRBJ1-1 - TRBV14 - ASSSELYTEAF
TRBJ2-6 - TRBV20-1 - SAFTPTVDLLSGANVLT
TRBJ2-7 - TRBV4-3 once ASSQDGTGMGSHEQY
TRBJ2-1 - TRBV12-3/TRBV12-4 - ASSLGPATYEQF
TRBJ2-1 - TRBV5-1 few ASIKGGGDNEQF
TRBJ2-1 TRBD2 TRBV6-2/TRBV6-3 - ASRQLAGYNNEQF
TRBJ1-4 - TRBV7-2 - ASSLGSRATNEKLF
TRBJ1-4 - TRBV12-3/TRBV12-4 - ASTPGHADEKLF
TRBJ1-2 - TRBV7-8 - ASPNPVGEGNYGYA
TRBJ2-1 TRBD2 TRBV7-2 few ASSRTSGGEPYNEQF
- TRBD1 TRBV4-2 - ASSREGDRGETQY